A single sample is the source of the 6 T cell receptor beta chains below, sequenced in a study of cytomegalovirus exposure and HLA in healthy donors. Researchers ran the PCR with 60 Vbeta and 13 Jbeta primers. Profiled with immunoSEQ multiplex PCR; TCRdb holds only in-frame clones, not every one. The repertoire has fewer than 200,000 clones, around 80% of them found once; the top ten carry 2% to 2.5%. Specimen: PBMCs. The source of these receptors is a male donor in good health and CMV-seronegative.

The chain combines TRBV6-1 with TRBJ2-1; weak D call: TRBD1 (5 bases). The CDR3 contains 14 residues. The V end lost 4 bases, the J end lost 3 bases, and 10 bases lay between the germline ends. Germline V gene data show CDR1 as MNHNS and CDR2 as SASEGT. The CDR3: CASSVQGLYNEQFF. CDR3 DNA sequence: TGTGCCAGCAGTGTGCAGGGTCTCTACAATGAGCAGTTCTTC.

The V and J genes are TRBV2 and TRBJ2-3, with a tentative D call TRBD2 (6 bases). Germline V lookup: CDR1 SNHLY, CDR2 FYNNEI. This CDR3 is 13 amino acids long. V was cut by 1 base and J by 5 bases, with 7 bases left in between. The CDR3 nucleotides read TGTGCCAGCAGTGAAGGGGGGGAAGATACGCAGTATTTT. Its translation is CASSEGGEDTQYF.

The chain couples TRBV9 to TRBJ2-7; 11 bases fit TRBD1. The J segment lost 4 bases and the V segment lost 0 bases, leaving 3 bases of the junction unmatched. This CDR3 is 15 amino acids long. Germline V lookup: CDR1 SGDLS, CDR2 YYNGEE. The CDR3: CASSVGGTGGYEQYF. Written as DNA, the CDR3 is TGTGCCAGCAGCGTAGGGGGGACAGGGGGTTACGAGCAGTACTTC.

CDR3 sequence: CASSPTQGIYGYTF. DNA for the CDR3: TGCGCCAGCAGCCCCACACAGGGGATCTATGGCTACACCTTC. V gene TRBV5-1 combines with J gene TRBJ1-2, with TRBD1 identical over 7 bases. The J segment lost 4 bases and the V segment lost 4 bases, leaving 7 bases of the junction unmatched. CDR3 size: 14 residues. The germline V gene has CDR1 SGHRS and CDR2 YFSETQ.

This clone came up a few times. This rearrangement joins TRBV11-2 to TRBJ1-3, with TRBD1 identical over 7 bases. The CDR3 covers 15 residues. Germline-derived CDR1 and CDR2 are SGHAT and FQNNGV. Trimming removed 1 base from V and 5 bases from J; junction bases left unmatched: 5. For the CDR3, the DNA is TGTGCCAGCAGCTTAGTAGGGGGCATTAGAAACACCATATATTTT. Translating gives CASSLVGGIRNTIYF.

This rearrangement joins TRBV4-1 to TRBJ2-5; 9 nucleotides agree with TRBD2. Germline V gene lookup returns CDR1 MGHRA and CDR2 YSYEKL. With 1 base clipped from V and 4 bases from J, the junction kept 7 bases outside the gene matches. CDR3 length equals 16 residues. The CDR3 DNA sequence: TGCGCCAGCAGCCAAGGGTGGGCGGGGGGGCCAGAGACCCAGTACTTC. It is translated as CASSQGWAGGPETQYF.